These T cell receptor beta chains were read from a single sample in a study of Tregs in tolerant kidney transplant recipients. Their cognate antigens are unknown. The table came from immunoSEQ multiplex PCR; TCRdb's copy has only in-frame clones and leaves some out. This table holds tens of thousands of clones, roughly 95% found once. Input material: Tregs from blood cultured with allogeneic cells. These receptors came from a human donor in good health. CDR3s leave out the opening cysteine and the closing phenylalanine or tryptophan. The size entry is marked missing in some rows and otherwise reads once, few, many or a size class.

CDR3	length	V	J	size
ASSMPRGMDGYT	12	TRBV19	TRBJ1-2	-
ASSLSLGPGANVLT	14	TRBV11-2	TRBJ2-6	-
ASSFPGAKAF	10	TRBV5-6	TRBJ1-1	-
ASRGVAGAPIYGYT	14	TRBV5-1	TRBJ1-2	-
ASTLRDRTGANVLT	14	TRBV6-6	TRBJ2-6	-
ASSLMGSGDEQF	12	TRBV5-1	TRBJ2-1	-
ATSRVLGGSGGGQPDTQY	18	TRBV15	TRBJ2-3	-
ASSLVKGARETQY	13	TRBV5-1	TRBJ2-5	once
ASSERDYTDTQY	12	TRBV2	TRBJ2-3	-
ASSLGVGDYNSPLH	14	TRBV7-2	TRBJ1-6	-
ASSFLAGVSGELF	13	TRBV7-9	TRBJ2-2	medium-sized
ASSLATGPNYGYT	13	TRBV5-4	TRBJ1-2	-
ASSHDYNRGYQPQH	14	TRBV4-1	TRBJ1-5	-
TSSPFSQGYEQF	12	TRBV1	TRBJ2-1	-
ASSSGPGTSVYEQY	14	TRBV11-3	TRBJ2-7	-
ASSSLLLAGGVTDTQY	16	TRBV7-9	TRBJ2-3	once
ASTFGSYNEQF	11	TRBV6-1	TRBJ2-1	once
ASRVTSGVSSTDTQY	15	TRBV11-1	TRBJ2-3	-
ASSGGKGTAMAPLH	14	TRBV10-1	TRBJ1-6	-
ASSPSSRETSGGYT	14	TRBV18	TRBJ1-2	-
AIAPRGRTDTQY	12	TRBV7-2	TRBJ2-3	-
ASSSGASPLH	10	TRBV6-5	TRBJ1-6	-
ASSLAPPPTTYEQY	14	TRBV11-2	-	-
ASSSTPGTETGELF	14	TRBV5-1	TRBJ2-2	-
ASRRGGSGELF	11	TRBV6-1	TRBJ2-2	-
SVGAGENNEQF	11	TRBV29-1	TRBJ2-1	-
ASSARDRPNSPLH	13	TRBV7-2	TRBJ1-6	-
ASSLVNSLVYGYT	13	TRBV7-2	TRBJ1-2	-
ASSSANRGHEQY	12	TRBV9	TRBJ2-7	-
ASSPPGTSPEQY	12	TRBV18	TRBJ2-7	-
ASSGGSAVLSNQPQH	15	TRBV5-6	TRBJ1-5	-
ASSSLAGGSYNEQF	14	TRBV28	TRBJ2-1	-
ASSLLYKPGTEAF	13	TRBV5-1	TRBJ1-1	-
ASSPPGARENTIY	13	TRBV11-2	TRBJ1-3	-
ASSLTGGFTEAF	12	TRBV2	TRBJ1-1	-
ASSESAGTGYEQY	13	TRBV2	TRBJ2-7	-
ASSLGSSYNEQF	12	TRBV5-1	TRBJ2-1	-
ASSHSGPSSYNEQF	14	TRBV7-3	TRBJ2-1	-
ATSGSGRVYEQY	12	TRBV15	TRBJ2-7	-
ASSPTRTPNTEAF	13	TRBV13	TRBJ1-1	-
ASSLDRGGGANVLT	14	TRBV5-1	TRBJ2-6	-
ASSPPGEVTDTQY	13	TRBV19	TRBJ2-3	-
ASSSQSSYNSPLH	13	TRBV5-4	TRBJ1-6	-
ASSLYRNTIY	10	TRBV13	TRBJ1-3	-
ASSPLGGFGTDTQY	14	TRBV5-1	TRBJ2-3	-
AWSREWTGTTEAF	13	TRBV30	TRBJ1-1	-
ASSGAGAPGYNEQF	14	TRBV11-2	TRBJ2-1	-